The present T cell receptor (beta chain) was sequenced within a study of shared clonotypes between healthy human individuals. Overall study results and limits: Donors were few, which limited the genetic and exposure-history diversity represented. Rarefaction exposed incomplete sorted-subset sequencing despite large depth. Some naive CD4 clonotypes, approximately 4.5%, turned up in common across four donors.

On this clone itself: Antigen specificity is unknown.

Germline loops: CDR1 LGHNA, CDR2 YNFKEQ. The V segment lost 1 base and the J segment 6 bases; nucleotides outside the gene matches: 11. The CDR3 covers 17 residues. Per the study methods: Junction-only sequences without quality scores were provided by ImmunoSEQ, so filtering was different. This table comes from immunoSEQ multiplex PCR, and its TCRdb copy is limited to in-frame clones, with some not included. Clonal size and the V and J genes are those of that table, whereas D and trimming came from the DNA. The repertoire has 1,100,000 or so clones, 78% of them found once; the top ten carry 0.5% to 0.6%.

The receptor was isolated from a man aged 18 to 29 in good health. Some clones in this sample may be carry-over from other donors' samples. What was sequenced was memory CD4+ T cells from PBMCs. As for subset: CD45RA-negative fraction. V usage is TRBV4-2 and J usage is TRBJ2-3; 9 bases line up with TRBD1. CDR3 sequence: CASSQAGQGTLFDTQYF. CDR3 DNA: TGTGCCAGCAGCCAAGCAGGACAGGGGACCCTCTTTGATACGCAGTATTTT.